The entry that follows covers one TCR beta chain sequence. What it binds is unknown. CDR1 and CDR2 (germline): SEHNR, FQNEAQ (reference sequence). The CDR3 consists of 15 residues. With 5 bases removed from V and 6 bases from J, the gap between germline ends came to 17 bases. This entry is derived from a study of shared clonotypes between healthy human individuals. Points from the study as a whole: As a rule, naive subsets had a larger estimated richness than memory subsets. Represented diversity (both genetic and exposure-history) was limited by the small number of donors.

Assay used: immunoSEQ multiplex PCR; TCRdb lists only in-frame clones, some missing. The sample yields more than 2 million clones, over 85% seen once. CD45RO-negative cells were positively selected for CCR7, leaving out terminally differentiated effector memory CD45RA+ cells. The TCR comes from a man aged 18 to 29 in good health. Some clones in this sample may be carry-over from other donors' samples. The chain is built from TRBV7-9 and TRBJ2-1; D ambiguous. Sequencing was carried out using naive CD8+ T cells from PBMCs. The CDR3 protein is CASSAGRSLFNEQFF. The CDR3 DNA reads TGTGCCAGCAGCGCCGGACGGTCTCTTTTCAATGAGCAGTTCTTC.